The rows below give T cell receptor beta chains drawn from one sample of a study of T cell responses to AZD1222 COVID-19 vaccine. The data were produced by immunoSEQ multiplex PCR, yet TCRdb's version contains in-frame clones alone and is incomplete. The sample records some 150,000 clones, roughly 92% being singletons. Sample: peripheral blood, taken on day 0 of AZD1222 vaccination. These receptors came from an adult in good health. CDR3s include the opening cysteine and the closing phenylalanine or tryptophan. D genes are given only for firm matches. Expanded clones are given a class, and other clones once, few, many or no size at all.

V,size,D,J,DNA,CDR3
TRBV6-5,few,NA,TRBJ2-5,TGTGCCAGCAGTTTCGGTGAGACCCAGTACTTC,CASSFGETQYF
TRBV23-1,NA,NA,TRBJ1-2,TGCGCCAGCATCTGCCCGCTATTGAGCTACACCTTC,CASICPLLSYTF
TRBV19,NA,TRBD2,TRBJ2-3,TGTGCCAGTAGTGAAGGACTAGCGGGAGGAGGTACGCAGTATTTT,CASSEGLAGGGTQYF
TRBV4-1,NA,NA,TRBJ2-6,TGCGCCAGCAGCCTATACTTTAACAAGGGGGAGGGGGCCAACGTCCTGACTTTC,CASSLYFNKGEGANVLTF
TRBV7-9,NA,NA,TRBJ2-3,TGTGCCAGCAGCTTAGAATTTGCGCCGAGTACGCAGTATTTT,CASSLEFAPSTQYF
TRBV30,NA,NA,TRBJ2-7,TGTCCCTGGAAGGTAATTACGGGGGCCTACGAGCAGTACTTC,CPWKVITGAYEQYF
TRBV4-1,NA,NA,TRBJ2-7,TGCGCCAGCAGCCAAGTTGCTTCCTACGAGCAGTACTTC,CASSQVASYEQYF
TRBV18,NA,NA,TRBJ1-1,TGTGCCAGCTTTCCCGGGACAACCCGTCGAGGAGCTTTCTTT,CASFPGTTRRGAFF
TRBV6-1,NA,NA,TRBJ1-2,TGTGCCAGCAGTGAAGCGCGGGGGGTATATGGCTACACCTTC,CASSEARGVYGYTF
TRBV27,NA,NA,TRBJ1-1,TGTGCCAGCAGTTCGGGCGGCGGCACTGAAGCTTTCTTT,CASSSGGGTEAFF
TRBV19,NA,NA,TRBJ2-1,TGTGCCAGTAGTATTTCCCCCAATGAGCAGTTCTTC,CASSISPNEQFF
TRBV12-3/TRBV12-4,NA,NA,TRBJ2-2,TGTGCCAGCAGACCCGGACCCGGGGAGCTGTTTTTT,CASRPGPGELFF
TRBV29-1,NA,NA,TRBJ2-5,TGCAGCTTCTCGACAGTCTGGGGCCAAGAGACCCAGTACTTC,CSFSTVWGQETQYF
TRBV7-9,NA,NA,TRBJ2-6,TGTGCCAGCAGCTTAGACGCTCACTCTGGGGCCAACGTCCTGACTTTC,CASSLDAHSGANVLTF
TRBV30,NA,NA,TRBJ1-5,TGTGCCTGGTCTCAGCAGGGCAATCAGCCCCAGCATTTT,CAWSQQGNQPQHF
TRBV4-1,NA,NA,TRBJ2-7,TGCGCCAGCAGCCAAGTTTCAGGCACAGTCGCCGCCTACGAGCAGTACTTC,CASSQVSGTVAAYEQYF
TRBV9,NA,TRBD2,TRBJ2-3,TGTGCCAGCAGCCCGTGGACTAGCGGCACAGATACGCAGTATTTT,CASSPWTSGTDTQYF
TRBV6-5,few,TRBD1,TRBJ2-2,TGTGCCAGCATAAGGGACAGGGGGACCGGGGAGCTGTTTTTT,CASIRDRGTGELFF
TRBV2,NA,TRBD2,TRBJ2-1,TGTGCCAGCAGTGAGTGGCTAGCGGCCTTCTACAATGAGCAGTTCTTC,CASSEWLAAFYNEQFF
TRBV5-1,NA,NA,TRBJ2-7,TGCGCCAGCAGTGATTTGGGGGGTTCTCCCTACGAGCAGTACTTC,CASSDLGGSPYEQYF
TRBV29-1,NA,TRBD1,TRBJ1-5,TGCAGCGTAGGACAGGGGGTTGGTCAGCCCCAGCATTTT,CSVGQGVGQPQHF
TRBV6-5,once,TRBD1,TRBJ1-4,TGTGCCAGCAGTTATCGACAGGGGAAAGAAAAACTGTTTTTT,CASSYRQGKEKLFF
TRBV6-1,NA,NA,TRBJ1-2,TGTGCCAGCAGTGAAGGTGGGGAGGGTCCCTACTATGGCTACACCTTC,CASSEGGEGPYYGYTF
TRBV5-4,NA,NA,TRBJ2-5,TGTGCCAGCAGCGGCGCCGGGACACAAGAGACCCAGTACTTC,CASSGAGTQETQYF
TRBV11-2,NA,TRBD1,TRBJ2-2,TGTGCCAGCAGCTCACAAGGGGGACAGGGAAATACCGGGGAGCTGTTTTTT,CASSSQGGQGNTGELFF
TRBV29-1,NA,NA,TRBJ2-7,TGCAGCGTTGGGGGGCTGGGGGCGAACTACGAGCAGTACTTC,CSVGGLGANYEQYF
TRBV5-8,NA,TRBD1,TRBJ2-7,TGTGCCAGCAGTCCCGGGACAGGGGTTCGCGGGCAGTACTTC,CASSPGTGVRGQYF
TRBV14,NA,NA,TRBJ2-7,TGTGCCAGCAGCCAAGACTCCCCGACTTTCAGCTCCTACGAGCAGTACTTC,CASSQDSPTFSSYEQYF
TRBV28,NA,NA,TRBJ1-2,TGTGCCAGCAGTTTAGGTGCCAACTATGGCTACACCTTC,CASSLGANYGYTF
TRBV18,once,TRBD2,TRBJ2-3,TGTGCCAGCTCACCTCAGGGACTAGCGGATACGCAGTATTTT,CASSPQGLADTQYF
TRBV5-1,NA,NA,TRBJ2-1,TGCGCCAGCAGCCGGGACTCCCCCAGCAATGAGCAGTTCTTC,CASSRDSPSNEQFF
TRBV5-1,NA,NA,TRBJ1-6,TGCGCCAGCAGCTTGACTTCGTCTGATTCACCCCTCCACTTT,CASSLTSSDSPLHF
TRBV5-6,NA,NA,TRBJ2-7,TGTGCCAGCAGCTTGGGGGGTAGCGGAGCCTACGAGCAGTACTTC,CASSLGGSGAYEQYF
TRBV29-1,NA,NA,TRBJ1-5,TGCAGCGTTTCGGTGGGAGAGGCTCAGCCCCAGCATTTT,CSVSVGEAQPQHF
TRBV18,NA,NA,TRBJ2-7,TGTGCCAGCTCACCCGGCTACGAGCAGTACTTC,CASSPGYEQYF
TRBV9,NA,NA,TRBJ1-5,TGTGCCAGCAGCGAAGGTAACGGTCAGCCCCAGCATTTT,CASSEGNGQPQHF
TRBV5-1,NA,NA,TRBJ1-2,TGCGCCAGCGGCGAACCTAACTATGGCTACACCTTC,CASGEPNYGYTF
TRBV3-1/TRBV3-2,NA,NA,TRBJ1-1,TGTGCCAGCAGCCAAGGGACAAACACTGAAGCTTTCTTT,CASSQGTNTEAFF
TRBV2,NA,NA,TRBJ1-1,TGTGCCTTTAACCAGGGGCCCACTGAAGCTTTCTTT,CAFNQGPTEAFF
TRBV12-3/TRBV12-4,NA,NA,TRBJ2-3,TGTGCCAGCAGTTCCTCAACACCAGATACGCAGTATTTT,CASSSSTPDTQYF
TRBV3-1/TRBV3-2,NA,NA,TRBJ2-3,TGTGCCAGCAGCCAACTACAAAGTGGAGATACGCAGTATTTT,CASSQLQSGDTQYF
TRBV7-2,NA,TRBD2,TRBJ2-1,TGTGCCAGCAGCTACCCTAGCGGGAGCTCCTACAATGAGCAGTTCTTC,CASSYPSGSSYNEQFF
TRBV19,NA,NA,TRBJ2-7,TGTGCCAGTAGTTACGCCGACGGTACCTACGAGCAGTACTTC,CASSYADGTYEQYF
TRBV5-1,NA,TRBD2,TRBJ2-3,TGCGCCAGCAGCCTTACCCTAGCGGGTGTGGAAGATACGCAGTATTTT,CASSLTLAGVEDTQYF
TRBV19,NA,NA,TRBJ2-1,TGTGCCAGTAGTATAGTGGGATCGACACTCAATGAGCAGTTCTTC,CASSIVGSTLNEQFF
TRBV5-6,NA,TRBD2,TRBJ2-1,TGTGCCAGCAGCTTCGGACTAGCGGACCACAATGAGCAGTTCTTC,CASSFGLADHNEQFF
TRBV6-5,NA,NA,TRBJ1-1,TGTGCCAGCAGTTACATAGGCCCGAACACTGAAGCTTTCTTT,CASSYIGPNTEAFF
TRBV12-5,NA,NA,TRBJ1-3,TGTGCTAGTGGTTTGGTTCTGCAGGGGTTAAGAAACACCATATATTTT,CASGLVLQGLRNTIYF
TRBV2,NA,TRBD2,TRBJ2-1,TGTGCCAGCAGTGCCCGAGGAGCGGGGCGCTCCTACAATGAGCAGTTCTTC,CASSARGAGRSYNEQFF
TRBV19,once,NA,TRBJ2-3,TGTGCCAGTAGTATAGGGCTGGACACAGATACGCAGTATTTT,CASSIGLDTDTQYF
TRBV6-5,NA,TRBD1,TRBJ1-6,TGTGCCAGCAGGCTTCGACAGGGTGTTACCTCACCCCTCCACTTT,CASRLRQGVTSPLHF
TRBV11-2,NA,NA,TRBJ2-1,TGTGCCAGCAGCCCCCCATACGGGCTTTACAATGAGCAGTTCTTC,CASSPPYGLYNEQFF
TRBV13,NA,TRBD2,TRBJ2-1,TGTGCCAGCAGCTTCGGCGGGAGCTCCTACAATGAGCAGTTCTTC,CASSFGGSSYNEQFF
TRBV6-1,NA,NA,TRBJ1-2,TGTGCCAGCAGTGAGAGGACAGACTATGGCTACACCTTC,CASSERTDYGYTF
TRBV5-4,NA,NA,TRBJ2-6,TGTGCCAGCAGCTTGGACAGAGGGTCTGGGGCCAACGTCCTGACTTTC,CASSLDRGSGANVLTF
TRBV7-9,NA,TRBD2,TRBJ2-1,TGTGCCAGCAGCTCACAACGTTTTTCTAGCGGGAGGCAGCTTGAGCAGTTCTTC,CASSSQRFSSGRQLEQFF